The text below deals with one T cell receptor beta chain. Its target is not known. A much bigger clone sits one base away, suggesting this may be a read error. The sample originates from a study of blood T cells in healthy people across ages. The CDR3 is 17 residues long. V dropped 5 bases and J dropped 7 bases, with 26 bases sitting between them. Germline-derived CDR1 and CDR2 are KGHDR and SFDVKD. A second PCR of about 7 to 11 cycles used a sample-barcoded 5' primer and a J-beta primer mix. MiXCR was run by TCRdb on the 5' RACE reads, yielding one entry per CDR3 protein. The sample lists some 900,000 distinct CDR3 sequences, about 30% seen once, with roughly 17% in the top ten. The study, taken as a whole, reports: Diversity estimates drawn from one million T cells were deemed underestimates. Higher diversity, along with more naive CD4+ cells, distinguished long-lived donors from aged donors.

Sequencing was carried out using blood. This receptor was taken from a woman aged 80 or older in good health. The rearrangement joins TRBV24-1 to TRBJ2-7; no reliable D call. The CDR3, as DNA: TGTGCCACCAGTGCCCGGACCGGGCAAGAGTCCTACAATGAGCAGTACTTC. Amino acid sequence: CATSARTGQESYNEQYF.